These 10 T cell receptor beta chains share one sample of origin, sequenced in a study of shared clonotypes between healthy human individuals. Method: immunoSEQ multiplex PCR; TCRdb's copy keeps in-frame clones and lacks some. Among 1.5 million to 2.5 million clones listed, less than 95% were seen once. CD8 cells classed as naive were CD45RO-negative and positively selected for CCR7, excluding terminally differentiated effector memory CD45RA+ cells. Sequencing was done on a sample of naive CD8+ T cells sorted from blood. Source of these receptors: a man aged 18 to 29 in good health.

V gene TRBV7-9 combines with J gene TRBJ1-5; weak D call: TRBD1 (5 bases). Germline V gives CDR1 SEHNR, CDR2 FQNEAQ (reference sequence). V was pared by 5 bases and J by 7 bases, with 18 bases between. The length of the CDR3 is 15 residues. The CDR3 loop reads CASSAPGDVGQPQHF. The CDR3 DNA sequence: TGTGCCAGCAGCGCTCCTGGGGACGTGGGACAGCCCCAGCATTTT.

This clone was counted a few times. The chain recombines TRBV9 with TRBJ2-2, with unresolved D. CDR3 size: 11 residues. Between the trimmed V and J ends, which lost 3 bases and 7 bases, there was a span of 4 bases. Germline V gene data show CDR1 as SGDLS and CDR2 as YYNGEE. CDR3 bases: TGTGCCAGCAGCGAAAACGGGGAGCTGTTTTTT. Encoded protein: CASSENGELFF. Combining the CDR3 with reference TRBV9 and TRBJ2-2 gives the whole variable domain DSGVTQTPKHLITATGQRVTLRCSPRSGDLSVYWYQQSLDQGLQFLIQYYNGEERAKGNILERFSAQQFPDLHSELNLSSLELGDSALYFCASSENGELFFGEGSRLTVL.

The chain is built from TRBV6-5 and TRBJ1-1, with unresolved D. Trimming shortened V by 6 bases and J by 4 bases, and 12 bases separated the two germline ends. The CDR3 contains 13 residues. Germline assignment: CDR1 MNHEY and CDR2 SVGAGI. CDR3 loop: CASSLADTTEAFF. The CDR3, as DNA: TGTGCCAGCAGCCTTGCCGACACCACTGAAGCTTTCTTT.

The rearrangement uses TRBV27 and TRBJ2-1; D unresolved. The V gene lost 5 bases and the J gene lost 4 bases, with 9 bases spanning the gap. The germline V gene encodes CDR1 MNHEY and CDR2 SMNVEV (reference sequence). This CDR3 is built from 13 residues. CDR3 DNA: TGTGCCAGCAGTCCGGAATTTTACAATGAGCAGTTCTTC. This translates into CASSPEFYNEQFF.

The chain employs TRBV6-5 and TRBJ1-5, with D uncertain. Germline CDR1 is MNHEY and CDR2 is SVGAGI. Trimming shortened V by 6 bases and J by 7 bases, and 10 bases separated the two germline ends. The length of the CDR3 is 12 residues. Written as DNA, the CDR3 is TGTGCCAGCAGCCCCCCAGACCAGCCCCAGCATTTT. It yields the protein CASSPPDQPQHF.

Comment on this clone: In the same sample, other DNA sequences code for this CDR3. The chain joins TRBV9 to TRBJ2-7; D is unclear. Germline-derived CDR1 and CDR2 are SGDLS and YYNGEE. This CDR3 has 13 amino acids. Trimming took off 0 bases at V and 3 bases at J, with 7 bases between the two ends. As DNA, the CDR3 is TGTGCCAGCAGCGTAGATAGAGGCTACGAGCAGTACTTC. Its translation is CASSVDRGYEQYF.

The chain has TRBV7-8 and TRBJ2-7; 13 bases map to TRBD2. This CDR3 contains 18 residues. Trimming took 5 bases from V and 4 from J; bases not matched to a gene: 14. CDR1 is SGHVS, CDR2 FQNEAQ, per germline. The DNA for the CDR3 is TGTGCCAGCAGCGCCGGACTAGCGGGGGCCAGGGGAGGGTACGAGCAGTACTTC. Encoded protein: CASSAGLAGARGGYEQYF.

The J gene is TRBJ2-5, the V gene TRBV7-3; D is possibly TRBD1 or TRBD2 (5 bases each). V was trimmed by 7 bases and J by 7 bases, leaving 13 bases between them. From germline, CDR1 is SGHTA and CDR2 FQGTGA. This CDR3 has 12 residues. The CDR3: CASTLTGTTQYF. DNA of the CDR3: TGTGCCAGCACCCTAACGGGGACGACCCAGTACTTC. Variable domain in full (rest from reference TRBV7-3 and TRBJ2-5): GAGVSQTPSNKVTEKGKYVELRCDPISGHTALYWYRQSLGQGPEFLIYFQGTGAADDSGLPNDRFFAVRPEGSVSTLKIQRTERGDSAVYLCASTLTGTTQYFGPGTRLLVL.

The rearrangement uses TRBV28 and TRBJ2-1; a possible D gene is TRBD2 (5 bases). The CDR3 spans 14 residues. Germline CDR1 is MDHEN and CDR2 is SYDVKM. V was clipped by 7 bases and J by 10 bases, with 20 bases between them. This chain's CDR3 is CASISELESREQFF. CDR3 DNA: TGTGCCAGCATCTCCGAACTAGAGAGTAGGGAGCAGTTCTTC.

J is TRBJ2-7 and V is TRBV7-6; 8 nucleotides agree with TRBD2. The CDR3 is 12 amino acids. The germline V gene has CDR1 SGHVS and CDR2 FNYEAQ. Unmatched junction bases numbered 7, after V lost 6 bases and J lost 9 bases. Here the CDR3 reads CASSSGLAVQYF. The CDR3 bases are TGTGCCAGCAGTTCAGGACTAGCCGTGCAGTACTTC.